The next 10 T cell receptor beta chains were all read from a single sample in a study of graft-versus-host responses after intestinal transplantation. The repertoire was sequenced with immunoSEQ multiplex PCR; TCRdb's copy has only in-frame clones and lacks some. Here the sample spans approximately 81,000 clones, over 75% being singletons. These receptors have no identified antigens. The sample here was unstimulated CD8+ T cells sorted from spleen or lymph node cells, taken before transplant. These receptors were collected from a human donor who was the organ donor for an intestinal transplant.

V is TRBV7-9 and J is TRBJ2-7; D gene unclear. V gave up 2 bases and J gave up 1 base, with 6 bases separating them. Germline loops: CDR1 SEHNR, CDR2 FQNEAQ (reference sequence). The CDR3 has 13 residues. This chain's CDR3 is CASSLHSSYEQYF. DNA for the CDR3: TGTGCCAGCAGCTTACACAGTTCCTACGAGCAGTACTTC. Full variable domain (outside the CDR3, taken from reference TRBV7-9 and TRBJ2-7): DTGVSQNPRHKITKRGQNVTFRCDPISEHNRLYWYRQTLGQGPEFLTYFQNEAQLEKSRLLSDRFSAERPKGSFSTLEIQRTEQGDSAMYLCASSLHSSYEQYFGPGTRLTVT.

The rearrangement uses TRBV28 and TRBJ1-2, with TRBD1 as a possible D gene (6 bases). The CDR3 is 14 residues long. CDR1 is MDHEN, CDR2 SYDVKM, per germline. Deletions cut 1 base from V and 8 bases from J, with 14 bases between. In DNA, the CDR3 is TGTGCCAGCAGTTTATTAGGGGGGGAGAGGGGCTACACCTTC. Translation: CASSLLGGERGYTF.

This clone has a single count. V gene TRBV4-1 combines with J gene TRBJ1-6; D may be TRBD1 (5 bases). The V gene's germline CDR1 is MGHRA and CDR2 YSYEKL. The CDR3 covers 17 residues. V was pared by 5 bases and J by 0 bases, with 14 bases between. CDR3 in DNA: TGCGCCAGCAGCTGGTGGGGGGAAAGCTCCTATAATTCACCCCTCCACTTT. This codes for CASSWWGESSYNSPLHF.

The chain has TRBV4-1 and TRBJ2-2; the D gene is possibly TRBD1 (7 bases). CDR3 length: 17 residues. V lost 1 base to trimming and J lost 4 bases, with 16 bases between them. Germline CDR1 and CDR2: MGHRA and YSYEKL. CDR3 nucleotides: TGCGCCAGCAGCCAAGGGCCGCGGGACAGTTTCACCGGGGAGCTGTTTTTT. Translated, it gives CASSQGPRDSFTGELFF.

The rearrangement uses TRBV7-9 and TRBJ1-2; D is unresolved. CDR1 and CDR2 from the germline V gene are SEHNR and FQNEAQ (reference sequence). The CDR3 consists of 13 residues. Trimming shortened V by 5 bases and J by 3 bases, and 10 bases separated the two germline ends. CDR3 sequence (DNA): TGTGCCAGCAGCCCTAAGACTCACTATGGCTACACCTTC. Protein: CASSPKTHYGYTF.

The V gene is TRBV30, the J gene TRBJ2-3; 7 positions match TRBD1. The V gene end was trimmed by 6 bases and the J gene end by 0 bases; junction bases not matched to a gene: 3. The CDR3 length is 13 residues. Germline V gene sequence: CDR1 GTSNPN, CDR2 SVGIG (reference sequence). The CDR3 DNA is TGTGCCTGCGGGACAGCAAGCACAGATACGCAGTATTTT. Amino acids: CACGTASTDTQYF.

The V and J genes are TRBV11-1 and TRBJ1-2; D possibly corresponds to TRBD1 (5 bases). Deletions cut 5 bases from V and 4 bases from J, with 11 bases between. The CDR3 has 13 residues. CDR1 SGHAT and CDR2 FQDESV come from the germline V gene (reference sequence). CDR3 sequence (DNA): TGTGCCAGCAGCCTGGGGGAGGGCTATGGCTACACCTTC. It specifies CASSLGEGYGYTF. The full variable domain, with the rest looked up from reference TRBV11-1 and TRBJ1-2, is EAEVAQSPRYKITEKSQAVAFWCDPISGHATLYWYRQILGQGPELLVQFQDESVVDDSQLPKDRFSAERLKGVDSTLKIQPAELGDSAMYLCASSLGEGYGYTFGSGTRLTVV.

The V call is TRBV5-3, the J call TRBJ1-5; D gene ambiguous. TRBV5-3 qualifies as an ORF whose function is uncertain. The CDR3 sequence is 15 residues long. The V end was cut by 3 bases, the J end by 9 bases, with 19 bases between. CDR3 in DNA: TGTGCCAGAAGCTCCGTATACAGTGTTCAACCGCCCCAGCATTTT. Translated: CARSSVYSVQPPQHF.

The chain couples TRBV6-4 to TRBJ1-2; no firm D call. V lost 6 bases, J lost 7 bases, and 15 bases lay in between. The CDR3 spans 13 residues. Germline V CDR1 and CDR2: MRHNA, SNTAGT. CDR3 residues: CASSGQDSSGYTF. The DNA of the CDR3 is TGTGCCAGCAGCGGTCAGGACTCGAGTGGCTACACCTTC.

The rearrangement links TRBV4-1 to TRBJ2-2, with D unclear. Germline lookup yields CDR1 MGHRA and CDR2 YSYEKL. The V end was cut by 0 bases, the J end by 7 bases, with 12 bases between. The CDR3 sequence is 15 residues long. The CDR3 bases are TGCGCCAGCAGCCAAGATCCAAGTTCCGGCGGGGAGCTGTTTTTT. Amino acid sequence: CASSQDPSSGGELFF.